This entry describes one T cell receptor beta chain. The antigen is undetermined. This entry is derived from a study of T cell responses to AZD1222 COVID-19 vaccine. Study-level points and caveats: Baseline seropositivity characterized only six or seven AZD1222 recipients.

TCRdb's table, derived via immunoSEQ multiplex PCR, lists solely in-frame clones and lacks some. The data contain about 140,000 clones, over 90% of them singletons. Germline V lookup: CDR1 SGDLS, CDR2 YYNGEE. There are 12 residues in the CDR3. V dropped 3 bases and J dropped 5 bases, with 8 bases sitting between them. Second doses at about 4 or about 12 weeks were pooled. V is TRBV9 and J is TRBJ2-5; D call uncertain. The source was peripheral blood, collected 28 days after the second AZD1222 dose. The sequence derives from an adult who received the AZD1222 COVID-19 vaccine. CDR3 sequence reads: CASSAVGETQYF. In DNA form, the CDR3 reads TGTGCCAGCAGCGCCGTCGGTGAGACCCAGTACTTC. Combining the CDR3 with reference TRBV9 and TRBJ2-5 gives the whole variable domain DSGVTQTPKHLITATGQRVTLRCSPRSGDLSVYWYQQSLDQGLQFLIQYYNGEERAKGNILERFSAQQFPDLHSELNLSSLELGDSALYFCASSAVGETQYFGPGTRLLVL.